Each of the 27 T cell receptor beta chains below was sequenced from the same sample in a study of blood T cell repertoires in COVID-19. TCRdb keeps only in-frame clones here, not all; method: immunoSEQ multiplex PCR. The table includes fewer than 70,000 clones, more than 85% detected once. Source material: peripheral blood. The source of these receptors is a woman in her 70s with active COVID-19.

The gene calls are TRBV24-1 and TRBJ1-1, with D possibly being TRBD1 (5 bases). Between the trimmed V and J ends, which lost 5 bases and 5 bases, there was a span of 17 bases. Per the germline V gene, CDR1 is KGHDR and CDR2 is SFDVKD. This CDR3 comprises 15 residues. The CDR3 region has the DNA TGTGCCACCAGTGCCTCCTCCTCCAGGGAAACTGAAGCTTTCTTT. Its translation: CATSASSSRETEAFF.

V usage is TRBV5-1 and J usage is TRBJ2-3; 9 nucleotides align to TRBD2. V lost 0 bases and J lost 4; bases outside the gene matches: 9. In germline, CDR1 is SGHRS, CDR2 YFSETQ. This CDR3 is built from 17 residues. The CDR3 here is CASSLEASGKVPDTQYF. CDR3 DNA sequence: TGCGCCAGCAGCTTGGAGGCTAGCGGGAAGGTCCCAGATACGCAGTATTTT.

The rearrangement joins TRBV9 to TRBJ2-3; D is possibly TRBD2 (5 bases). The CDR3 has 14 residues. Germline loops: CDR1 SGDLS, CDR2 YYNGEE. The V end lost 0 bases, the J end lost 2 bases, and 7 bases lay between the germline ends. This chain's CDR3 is CASSVGTDTDTQYF. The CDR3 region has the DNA TGTGCCAGCAGCGTAGGGACTGACACAGATACGCAGTATTTT.

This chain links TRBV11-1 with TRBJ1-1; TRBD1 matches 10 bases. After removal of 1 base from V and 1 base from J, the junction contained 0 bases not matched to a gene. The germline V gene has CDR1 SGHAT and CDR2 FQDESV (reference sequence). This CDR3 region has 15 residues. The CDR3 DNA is TGTGCCAGCAGCTTAGGGGACAGGGGGAACACTGAAGCTTTCTTT. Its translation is CASSLGDRGNTEAFF.

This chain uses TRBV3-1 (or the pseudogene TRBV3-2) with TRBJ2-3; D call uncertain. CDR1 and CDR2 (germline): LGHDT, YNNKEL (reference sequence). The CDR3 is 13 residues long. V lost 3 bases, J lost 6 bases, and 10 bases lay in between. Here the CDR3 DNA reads TGTGCCAGCAGCCAGGGCGAGAGCGATACGCAGTATTTT. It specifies CASSQGESDTQYF.

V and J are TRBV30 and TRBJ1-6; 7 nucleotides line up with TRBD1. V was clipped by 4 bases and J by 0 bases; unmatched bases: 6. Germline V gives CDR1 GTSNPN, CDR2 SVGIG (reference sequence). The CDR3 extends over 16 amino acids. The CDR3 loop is CAWNRGQSSYNSPLHF. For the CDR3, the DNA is TGTGCCTGGAACCGGGGACAGAGCTCCTATAATTCACCCCTCCACTTT.

CDR3 sequence: CASSLSQEGEQYF. In DNA, the CDR3 is TGTGCCAGCAGCTTATCACAGGAGGGCGAGCAGTACTTC. This sequence joins TRBV7-9 and TRBJ2-7; D may be TRBD2 (6 bases). Germline CDR1 is SEHNR and CDR2 is FQNEAQ (reference sequence). Trimming took off 2 bases at V and 6 bases at J, with 11 bases between the two ends. This CDR3 is built from 13 residues.

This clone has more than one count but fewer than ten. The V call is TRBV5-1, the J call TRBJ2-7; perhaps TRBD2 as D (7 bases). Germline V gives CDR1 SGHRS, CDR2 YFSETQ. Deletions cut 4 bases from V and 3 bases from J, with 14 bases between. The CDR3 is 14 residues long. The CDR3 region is CASSPGGDNYEQYF. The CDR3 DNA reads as TGCGCCAGCAGCCCTGGGGGGGACAACTACGAGCAGTACTTC.

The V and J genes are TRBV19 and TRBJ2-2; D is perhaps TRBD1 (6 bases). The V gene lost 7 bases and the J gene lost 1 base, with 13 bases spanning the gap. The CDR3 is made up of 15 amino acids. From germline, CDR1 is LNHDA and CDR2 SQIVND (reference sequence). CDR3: CASKMVTGNTGELFF. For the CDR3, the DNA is TGTGCCAGTAAAATGGTGACAGGGAACACCGGGGAGCTGTTTTTT.

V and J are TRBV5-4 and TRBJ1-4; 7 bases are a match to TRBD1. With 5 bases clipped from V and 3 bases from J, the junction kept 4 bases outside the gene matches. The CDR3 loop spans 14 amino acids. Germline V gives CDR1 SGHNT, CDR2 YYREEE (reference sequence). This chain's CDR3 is CASRPDRANEKLFF. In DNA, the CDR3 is TGTGCCAGCAGACCCGACAGGGCTAATGAAAAACTGTTTTTT.

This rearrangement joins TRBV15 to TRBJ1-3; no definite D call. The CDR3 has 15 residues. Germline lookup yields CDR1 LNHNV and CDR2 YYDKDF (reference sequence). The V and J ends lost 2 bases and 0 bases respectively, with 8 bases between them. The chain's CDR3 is CATSRFKSSGNTIYF. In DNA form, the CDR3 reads TGTGCCACCAGCAGATTCAAGAGCTCTGGAAACACCATATATTTT.

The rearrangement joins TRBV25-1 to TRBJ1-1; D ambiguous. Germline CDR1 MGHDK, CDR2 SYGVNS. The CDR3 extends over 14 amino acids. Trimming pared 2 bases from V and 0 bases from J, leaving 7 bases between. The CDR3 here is CASSEGLMNTEAFF. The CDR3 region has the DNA TGTGCCAGCAGTGAAGGGCTAATGAACACTGAAGCTTTCTTT.

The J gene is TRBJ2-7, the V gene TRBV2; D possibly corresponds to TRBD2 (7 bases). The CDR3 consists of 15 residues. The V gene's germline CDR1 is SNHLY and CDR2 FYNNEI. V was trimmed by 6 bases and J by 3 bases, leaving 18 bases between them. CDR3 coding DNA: TGTGCCAGCAGGGGAGTTACTAGGGGGGGCTACGAGCAGTACTTC. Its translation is CASRGVTRGGYEQYF.

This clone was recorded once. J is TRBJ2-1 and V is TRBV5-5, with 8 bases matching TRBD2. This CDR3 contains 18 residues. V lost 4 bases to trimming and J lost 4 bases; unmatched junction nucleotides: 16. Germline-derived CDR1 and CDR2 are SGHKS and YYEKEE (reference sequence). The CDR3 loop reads CASSPAVSSGNQYNEQFF. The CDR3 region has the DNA TGTGCCAGCAGCCCCGCGGTGAGTAGCGGGAATCAATACAATGAGCAGTTCTTC.

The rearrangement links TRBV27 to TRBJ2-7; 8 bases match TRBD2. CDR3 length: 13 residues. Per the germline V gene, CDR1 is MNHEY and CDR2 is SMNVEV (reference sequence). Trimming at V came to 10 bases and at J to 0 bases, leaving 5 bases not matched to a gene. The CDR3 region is CATQRGSSYEQYF. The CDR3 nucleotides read TGTGCCACCCAGCGGGGGAGCTCCTACGAGCAGTACTTC.

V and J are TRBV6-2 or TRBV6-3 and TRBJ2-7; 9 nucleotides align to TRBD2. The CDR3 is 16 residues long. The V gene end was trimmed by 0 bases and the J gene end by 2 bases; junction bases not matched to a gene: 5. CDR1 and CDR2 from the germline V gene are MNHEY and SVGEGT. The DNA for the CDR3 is TGTGCCAGCAGTTACTCTTTGCGGGAGGGGGCCTACGAGCAGTACTTC. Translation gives CASSYSLREGAYEQYF.

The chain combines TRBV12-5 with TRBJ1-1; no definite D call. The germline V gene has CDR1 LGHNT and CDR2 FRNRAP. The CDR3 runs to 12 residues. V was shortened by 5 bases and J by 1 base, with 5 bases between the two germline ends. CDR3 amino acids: CASGPSNTEAFF. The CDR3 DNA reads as TGTGCTAGTGGTCCTTCGAACACTGAAGCTTTCTTT.

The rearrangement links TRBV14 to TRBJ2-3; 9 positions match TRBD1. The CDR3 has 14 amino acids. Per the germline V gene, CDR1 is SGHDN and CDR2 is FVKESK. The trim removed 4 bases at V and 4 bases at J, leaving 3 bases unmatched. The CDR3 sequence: CASSRRQGADTQYF. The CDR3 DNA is TGTGCCAGCAGCCGCAGACAGGGGGCAGATACGCAGTATTTT. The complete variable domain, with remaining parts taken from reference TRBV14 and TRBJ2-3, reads EAGVTQFPSHSVIEKGQTVTLRCDPISGHDNLYWYRRVMGKEIKFLLHFVKESKQDESGMPNNRFLAERTGGTYSTLKVQPAELEDSGVYFCASSRRQGADTQYFGPGTRLTVL.

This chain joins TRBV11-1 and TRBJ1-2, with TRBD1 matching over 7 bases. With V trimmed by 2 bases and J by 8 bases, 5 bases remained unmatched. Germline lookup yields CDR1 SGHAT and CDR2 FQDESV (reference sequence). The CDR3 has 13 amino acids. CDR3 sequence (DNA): TGTGCCAGCAGCTTACCCGGACAGGCGGGCTACACCTTC. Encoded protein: CASSLPGQAGYTF.

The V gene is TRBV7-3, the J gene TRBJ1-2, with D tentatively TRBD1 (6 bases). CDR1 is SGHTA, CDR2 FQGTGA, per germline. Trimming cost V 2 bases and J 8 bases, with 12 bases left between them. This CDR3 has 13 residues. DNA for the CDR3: TGTGCCAGCAGCTTACTTTCAGGGGTAGGCTACACCTTC. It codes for CASSLLSGVGYTF.

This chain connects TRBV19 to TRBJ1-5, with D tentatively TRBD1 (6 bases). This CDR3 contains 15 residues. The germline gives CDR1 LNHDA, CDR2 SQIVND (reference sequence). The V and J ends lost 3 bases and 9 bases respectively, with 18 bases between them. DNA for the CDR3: TGTGCCAGTAGTATCGACCAAACAGGGAAACGGCCCCAGCATTTT. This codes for CASSIDQTGKRPQHF.

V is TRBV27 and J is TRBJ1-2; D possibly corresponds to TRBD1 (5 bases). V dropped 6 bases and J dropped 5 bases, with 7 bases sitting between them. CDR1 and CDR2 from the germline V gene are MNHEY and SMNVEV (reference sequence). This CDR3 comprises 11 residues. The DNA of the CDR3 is TGTGCCAGCAGAGACAGTTATGGCTACACCTTC. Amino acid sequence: CASRDSYGYTF.

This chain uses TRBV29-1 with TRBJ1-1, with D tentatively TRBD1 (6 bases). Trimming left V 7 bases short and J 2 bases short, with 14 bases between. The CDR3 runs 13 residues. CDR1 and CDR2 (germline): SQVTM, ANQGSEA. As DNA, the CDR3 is TGCAGCGGAAACAGGGTTCTAAACACTGAAGCTTTCTTT. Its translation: CSGNRVLNTEAFF.

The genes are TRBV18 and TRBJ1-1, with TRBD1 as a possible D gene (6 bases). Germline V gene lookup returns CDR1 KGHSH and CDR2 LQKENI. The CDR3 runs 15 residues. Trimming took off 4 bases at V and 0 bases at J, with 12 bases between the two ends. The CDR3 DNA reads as TGTGCCAGCTCACTGTTGACAGGACTGAACACTGAAGCTTTCTTT. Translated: CASSLLTGLNTEAFF.

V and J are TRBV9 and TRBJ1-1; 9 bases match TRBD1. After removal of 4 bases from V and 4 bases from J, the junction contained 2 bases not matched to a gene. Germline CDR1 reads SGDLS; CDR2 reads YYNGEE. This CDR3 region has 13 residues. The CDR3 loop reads CASSPDRGTEAFF. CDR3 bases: TGTGCCAGCAGCCCGGACAGGGGCACTGAAGCTTTCTTT.

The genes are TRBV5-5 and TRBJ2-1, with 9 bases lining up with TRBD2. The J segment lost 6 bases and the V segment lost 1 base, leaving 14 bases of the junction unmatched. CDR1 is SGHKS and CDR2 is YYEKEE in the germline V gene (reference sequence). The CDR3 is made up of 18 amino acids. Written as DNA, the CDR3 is TGTGCCAGCAGCTTGACCCCCGGGTGGGGACTAGCCTCCAATGAGCAGTTCTTC. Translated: CASSLTPGWGLASNEQFF.

The CDR3, as DNA: TGTGCCATTCCGAAGGCCTTAGCCCATTACAATGAGCAGTTCTTC. It translates to CAIPKALAHYNEQFF. V gene TRBV11-3 combines with J gene TRBJ2-1; D remains ambiguous. The germline V and J ends were trimmed by 10 bases and 4 bases, with 20 bases remaining between them. Germline V gene sequence: CDR1 SGHNT, CDR2 YENEEA. There are 15 residues in the CDR3.